The subject of this entry is one T cell receptor beta chain. The data derive from a study of human T cells and chemical hapten exposure. Time point reported: patch test 1, 2 weeks after DPC sensitization. The treatment here: therapeutic diphenylcyclopropenone sensitization with weekly scalp DPC. TCRdb reprocessed the RACE reads via MiXCR and lists one record per CDR3 protein. The sample has tens of thousands of distinct CDR3 sequences; roughly 10% are singletons. This CDR3 comprises 14 residues. Trimming cost V 0 bases and J 4 bases, with 10 bases left between them. CDR1 is SGHRS, CDR2 YFSETQ, per germline.

The material was whole blood, obtained in connection with sensitization to the hapten diphenylcyclopropenone (DPC). V and J are TRBV5-1 and TRBJ2-5; D is perhaps TRBD2 (6 bases). This sequence was found in a man between 35 and 55 years old with alopecia areata. Some clones in this sample may be carry-over from other donors' samples. DNA of the CDR3: TGCGCCAGCAGCTTGGCTGGAGGGAGAGAGACCCAGTACTTC. It yields the protein CASSLAGGRETQYF.